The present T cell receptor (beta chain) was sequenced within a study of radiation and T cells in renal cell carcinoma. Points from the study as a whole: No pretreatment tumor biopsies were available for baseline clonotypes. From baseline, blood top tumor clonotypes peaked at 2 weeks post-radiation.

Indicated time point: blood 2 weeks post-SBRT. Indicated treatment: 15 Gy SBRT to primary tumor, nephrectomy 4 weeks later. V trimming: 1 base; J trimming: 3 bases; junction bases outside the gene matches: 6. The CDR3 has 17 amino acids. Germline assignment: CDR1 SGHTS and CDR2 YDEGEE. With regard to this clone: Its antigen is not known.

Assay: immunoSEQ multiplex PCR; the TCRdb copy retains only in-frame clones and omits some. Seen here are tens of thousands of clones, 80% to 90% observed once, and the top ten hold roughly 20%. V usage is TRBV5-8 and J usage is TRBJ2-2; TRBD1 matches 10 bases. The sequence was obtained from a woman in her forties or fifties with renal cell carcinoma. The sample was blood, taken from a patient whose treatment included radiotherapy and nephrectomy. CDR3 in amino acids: CASSLPGQGMHTGELFF. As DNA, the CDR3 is TGTGCCAGCAGCTTGCCGGGACAGGGGATGCACACCGGGGAGCTGTTTTTT.